A single sample is the source of the 21 T cell receptor beta chains below, sequenced in a study of spatial heterogeneity in lung cancer. Study findings and constraints: Higher tumor mutation counts went along with higher counts of expanded intratumoral alpha and beta TCRs.

Documented time point: sample taken at primary tumor resection. TCRdb reanalysed the 5' RACE reads using MiXCR and keeps one entry per CDR3 protein. There are over 8,500 distinct CDR3 sequences in the sample; over 11% occur only once, and roughly an eighth lies in the top ten. The antigens these receptors bind are not known. The input for sequencing was lung tumor tissue, taken at surgery. The receptors were gathered from a male donor with early-stage non-small cell lung cancer.

There are many counts of this clonotype. The chain joins TRBV6-2 or TRBV6-3 to TRBJ2-1, with a weak D call TRBD2 (6 bases). The germline gives CDR1 MNHEY, CDR2 SVGEGT. V lost 8 bases and J 0 bases, leaving 14 bases between the germline ends. The CDR3 covers 15 residues. The chain's CDR3 is CASGDSGSSYNEQFF. CDR3 nucleotide sequence: TGTGCCAGCGGTGATAGCGGTAGCTCCTACAATGAGCAGTTCTTC.

This clonotype showed up many times. This chain joins TRBV4-2 and TRBJ2-7; weak D call: TRBD2 (6 bases). Germline CDR1 reads LGHNA; CDR2 reads YNFKEQ. This CDR3 is built from 14 residues. The V gene lost 6 bases and the J gene lost 7 bases, with 19 bases spanning the gap. CDR3 sequence reads: CASREGLTMGEQYF. The CDR3 coding sequence is TGTGCCAGCAGGGAGGGACTCACAATGGGGGAGCAGTACTTC.

The chain recombines TRBV6-1 with TRBJ1-2; 7 bases align to TRBD1. V dropped 2 bases and J dropped 4; count of bases not matched to a gene: 7. From germline, CDR1 is MNHNS and CDR2 SASEGT. CDR3 size: 15 residues. CDR3 DNA: TGTGCCAGCAGTGAATGGACAGGTGGACTCTATGGCTACACCTTC. Translated: CASSEWTGGLYGYTF.

This clonotype is categorized as medium-sized (0.01 to 0.1%). The CDR3 protein is CASSVDSGRGETQYF. DNA of the CDR3: TGTGCCAGCAGCGTAGATAGCGGGAGAGGAGAGACCCAGTACTTC. The chain employs TRBV9 and TRBJ2-5; 9 positions agree with TRBD2. The CDR3 is made up of 15 amino acids. Germline V CDR1 and CDR2: SGDLS, YYNGEE. With V trimmed by 0 bases and J by 4 bases, 4 bases remained unmatched.

This clonotype rates as large. The V gene is TRBV7-2, the J gene TRBJ2-3; possible D gene TRBD2, 6 bases. Germline CDR1 reads SGHTA; CDR2 reads FQGNSA. V was trimmed by 5 bases and J by 2 bases, leaving 11 bases between them. This CDR3 has 14 residues. CDR3 DNA: TGTGCCAGCAGCCGGGGACTTAACACAGATACGCAGTATTTT. This sequence encodes CASSRGLNTDTQYF.

This clonotype was counted at least ten times. This chain joins TRBV9 and TRBJ1-4, with D unclear. The CDR3 has 15 residues. Germline CDR1 reads SGDLS; CDR2 reads YYNGEE. Trimming stripped 2 bases from V and 7 bases from J, with 15 bases between. CDR3 coding DNA: TGTGCCAGCAGCGTTTCGCGTGGGTATTCTGAAAAACTGTTTTTT. Protein sequence: CASSVSRGYSEKLFF.

This clonotype was counted many times. V usage is TRBV30 and J usage is TRBJ1-1; 8 nucleotides match TRBD1. The trim removed 6 bases at V and 1 base at J, leaving 4 bases unmatched. This CDR3 is built from 13 residues. Germline loops: CDR1 GTSNPN, CDR2 SVGIG (reference sequence). The CDR3 is CACGGQANTEAFF. CDR3 nucleotides: TGTGCCTGCGGGGGACAGGCGAACACTGAAGCTTTCTTT.

This clonotype has ten or more counts. The rearrangement joins TRBV9 to TRBJ2-5, with 13 bases fitting TRBD2. Per germline, CDR1 SGDLS and CDR2 YYNGEE. The CDR3 totals 17 residues. Unmatched junction bases numbered 11, after V lost 4 bases and J lost 5 bases. The CDR3 sequence: CASSPGQLAGGPETQYF. The CDR3 coding sequence is TGTGCCAGCAGCCCCGGTCAACTAGCGGGAGGGCCGGAGACCCAGTACTTC.

This clonotype is termed medium-sized (0.01 to 0.1%). The V and J genes are TRBV20-1 and TRBJ1-5; D unclear. Looked up from germline, CDR1 is DFQATT and CDR2 is SNEGSKA (reference sequence). This CDR3 has 14 amino acids. The ends were cut back, 1 base at V and 3 bases at J, with 10 bases in the middle. Here the CDR3 DNA reads TGCAGTGCTAGAGCTGGCCCTCCCAATCAGCCCCAGCATTTT. This gives the protein CSARAGPPNQPQHF.

This clonotype is judged medium-sized. This sequence joins TRBV7-2 and TRBJ1-2, with 7 bases lining up with TRBD1. Germline CDR1 and CDR2: SGHTA and FQGNSA. The CDR3 is 15 amino acids. The ends lost 5 bases at V and 4 bases at J; junction bases unmatched: 10. The CDR3 nucleotides read TGTGCCAGCAGCCCCCAGGGGGGTCAGGGCTATGGCTACACCTTC. As protein: CASSPQGGQGYGYTF.

This clonotype was observed many times. The genes are TRBV6-1 and TRBJ2-3; D is ambiguous. Germline V lookup: CDR1 MNHNS, CDR2 SASEGT. Between the trimmed V and J ends, which lost 5 bases and 0 bases, there was a span of 9 bases. This CDR3 has 14 amino acids. For the CDR3, the DNA is TGTGCCAGCAGTTCCCGGACCAGCACAGATACGCAGTATTTT. As protein: CASSSRTSTDTQYF.

This clonotype was recorded many times. J is TRBJ1-5 and V is TRBV6-6; TRBD1 agrees at 8 bases. V dropped 2 bases and J dropped 6; count of bases not matched to a gene: 9. The CDR3 has 16 residues. Germline assignment: CDR1 MNHNY and CDR2 SVGAGI (reference sequence). CDR3 protein: CASSYLQGEGSQPQHF. CDR3 sequence (DNA): TGTGCCAGCAGTTACCTACAGGGGGAGGGGAGTCAGCCCCAGCATTTT.

By sample share, this clonotype is medium-sized. The gene calls are TRBV5-6 and TRBJ1-2; 8 bases fit TRBD1. Trimming removed 4 bases from V and 7 bases from J; junction bases left unmatched: 9. CDR1 and CDR2 from the germline V gene are SGHDT and YYEEEE. The CDR3 spans 14 residues. The CDR3 DNA is TGTGCCAGCAGCCTCGACAGGGGAACGGGTGGCTACACCTTC. Protein: CASSLDRGTGGYTF.

At least ten counts were recorded for this clonotype. V is TRBV20-1 and J is TRBJ2-2; D unresolved. CDR1 and CDR2 (germline): DFQATT, SNEGSKA (reference sequence). The CDR3 length is 13 residues. V was clipped by 0 bases and J by 5 bases, with 7 bases between them. The chain's CDR3 is CSARDPVTGELFF. In nucleotides, the CDR3 is TGCAGTGCTAGAGATCCAGTAACCGGGGAGCTGTTTTTT.

This clonotype was recorded at least ten times. The rearrangement uses TRBV27 and TRBJ2-7; no firm D call. This CDR3 contains 16 residues. The V gene lost 2 bases and the J gene lost 0 bases, with 14 bases spanning the gap. Germline loops: CDR1 MNHEY, CDR2 SMNVEV (reference sequence). CDR3: CASSLNPASSSYEQYF. The DNA for the CDR3 is TGTGCCAGCAGTTTAAATCCAGCGTCTAGCTCCTACGAGCAGTACTTC.

This clonotype was counted a few times. This rearrangement joins TRBV29-1 to TRBJ1-5; D might be TRBD1 (6 bases). Germline V gene sequence: CDR1 SQVTM, CDR2 ANQGSEA. This CDR3 region has 12 residues. The V end lost 4 bases, the J end lost 5 bases, and 9 bases lay between the germline ends. In nucleotides, the CDR3 is TGCAGCGTTGGGTACAGGGATCAGCCCCAGCATTTT. Translating gives CSVGYRDQPQHF.

This clonotype has ten or more counts. The chain links TRBV2 to TRBJ1-1; no reliable D call. The CDR3 sequence is 11 residues long. In germline, CDR1 is SNHLY, CDR2 FYNNEI. V shed 4 bases and J shed 4 bases, with 4 bases lying between them. This chain's CDR3 is CASSVGTEAFF. CDR3 coding DNA: TGTGCCAGCAGTGTTGGCACTGAAGCTTTCTTT.

The table lists this clonotype with many counts. CDR3 bases: TGCGCCAGCAGCTTGGGAGACTCTGGGGCCAACGTCCTGACTTTC. This encodes CASSLGDSGANVLTF. The V call is TRBV5-1, the J call TRBJ2-6, with D unresolved. The CDR3 runs to 15 residues. Trimming took off 0 bases at V and 0 bases at J, with 4 bases between the two ends. CDR1 is SGHRS and CDR2 is YFSETQ in the germline V gene. The full variable domain, with the rest looked up from reference TRBV5-1 and TRBJ2-6, is KAGVTQTPRYLIKTRGQQVTLSCSPISGHRSVSWYQQTPGQGLQFLFEYFSETQRNKGNFPGRFSGRQFSNSRSEMNVSTLELGDSALYLCASSLGDSGANVLTFGAGSRLTVL.

V and J are TRBV12-3 or TRBV12-4 and TRBJ2-1; 9 bases are a match to TRBD1. The CDR3 has 13 amino acids. V lost 5 bases to trimming and J lost 9 bases; unmatched junction nucleotides: 5. The CDR3 nucleotides are TGTGCCAGCAGTCGGGACAGGGTCGGTGAGCAGTTCTTC. This sequence encodes CASSRDRVGEQFF.

This clonotype was seen repeatedly, ten times or more. V and J are TRBV7-2 and TRBJ1-2; tentative D call: TRBD1 (6 bases). V was cut by 0 bases and J by 4 bases, with 12 bases left in between. There are 15 residues in the CDR3. In germline, CDR1 is SGHTA, CDR2 FQGNSA. The CDR3 DNA follows: TGTGCCAGCAGCTTAGCGCCAGGGGACGTCTATGGCTACACCTTC. It translates to CASSLAPGDVYGYTF.

This clonotype came up many times. J is TRBJ2-1 and V is TRBV7-3, with TRBD1 as a possible D gene (5 bases). V lost 2 bases and J lost 4, with 6 bases in between. Germline assignment: CDR1 SGHTA and CDR2 FQGTGA. The CDR3 consists of 13 residues. CDR3 in DNA: TGTGCCAGCAGCTTATCAGGGTACAATGAGCAGTTCTTC. Encoded protein: CASSLSGYNEQFF.